The 20 T cell receptor beta chains below come from one sample, sequenced in a study of early stage breast cancer tumors. Libraries were prepared by immunoSEQ multiplex PCR; TCRdb keeps only in-frame clonotypes and omits some of them. The table lists over 45,000 clones, approximately 83% of them singletons. Sequencing was performed on blood. The receptor set was obtained from a person in their fifties with breast cancer.

The J gene is TRBJ2-4, the V gene TRBV2; TRBD2 aligns across 11 bases. The CDR3 has 15 amino acids. Germline trimming cut 1 base from V and 7 bases from J; bases unmatched to any gene: 3. Germline V gene data show CDR1 as SNHLY and CDR2 as FYNNEI. The CDR3 loop is CASSEDSGGVNIQYF. The CDR3, as DNA: TGTGCCAGCAGTGAAGATAGCGGGGGGGTGAACATTCAGTACTTC. Supplemented by reference TRBV2 and TRBJ2-4, the full variable domain reads EPEVTQTPSHQVTQMGQEVILRCVPISNHLYFYWYRQILGQKVEFLVSFYNNEISEKSEIFDDQFSVERPDGSNFTLKIRSTKLEDSAMYFCASSEDSGGVNIQYFGAGTRLSVL.

The genes are TRBV5-1 and TRBJ2-5; D unclear. Trimming pared 0 bases from V and 3 bases from J, leaving 3 bases between. CDR1 and CDR2 (germline): SGHRS, YFSETQ. This CDR3 is built from 12 residues. CDR3: CASSLAEETQYF. CDR3 DNA sequence: TGCGCCAGCAGCTTGGCAGAAGAGACCCAGTACTTC.

Written as DNA, the CDR3 is TGTGCCAGCAGCCGAGACAGGGTTAACACTGAAGCTTTCTTT. Translating gives CASSRDRVNTEAFF. This chain joins TRBV11-2 and TRBJ1-1, with 7 bases that match TRBD1. V shed 5 bases and J 2 bases; nucleotides not matched to a gene: 5. Germline CDR1 and CDR2: SGHAT and FQNNGV. The CDR3 loop spans 14 amino acids.

The chain couples TRBV7-9 to TRBJ2-1; D is uncertain. Germline V lookup: CDR1 SEHNR, CDR2 FQNEAQ (reference sequence). The V and J ends lost 1 base and 6 bases respectively, with 4 bases between them. The CDR3 is 12 residues long. This chain's CDR3 is CASSLVGNEQFF. CDR3 sequence (DNA): TGTGCCAGCAGCTTAGTAGGCAATGAGCAGTTCTTC.

The rearrangement uses TRBV5-1 and TRBJ2-1; 11 nucleotides agree with TRBD2. Germline-derived CDR1 and CDR2 are SGHRS and YFSETQ. V dropped 0 bases and J dropped 8; count of bases not matched to a gene: 13. This CDR3 comprises 18 residues. CDR3 region: CASSLAWAPGLAVYEQFF. The CDR3 DNA reads as TGCGCCAGCAGCTTGGCCTGGGCCCCGGGACTAGCGGTATATGAGCAGTTCTTC. The full variable domain, with the rest looked up from reference TRBV5-1 and TRBJ2-1, is KAGVTQTPRYLIKTRGQQVTLSCSPISGHRSVSWYQQTPGQGLQFLFEYFSETQRNKGNFPGRFSGRQFSNSRSEMNVSTLELGDSALYLCASSLAWAPGLAVYEQFFGPGTRLTVL.

J is TRBJ2-3 and V is TRBV13; no clear D gene. V was trimmed by 4 bases and J by 2 bases, leaving 10 bases between them. CDR3 length equals 14 residues. Germline CDR1 is PRHDT and CDR2 is FYEKMQ (reference sequence). The CDR3, as DNA: TGTGCCAGCAGCTCCGGACGGACCACAGATACGCAGTATTTT. As protein: CASSSGRTTDTQYF.

The V gene is TRBV10-3, the J gene TRBJ1-3, with TRBD1 as a possible D gene (5 bases). The CDR3 is 14 residues long. Germline CDR1 ENHRY, CDR2 SYGVKD. Deletions cut 3 bases from V and 0 bases from J, with 6 bases between. The CDR3 sequence: CAISDGGSGNTIYF. The DNA of the CDR3 is TGTGCCATCAGTGATGGGGGCTCTGGAAACACCATATATTTT.

The rearrangement joins TRBV29-1 to TRBJ2-7, with a tentative D call TRBD1 (5 bases). Germline V CDR1 and CDR2: SQVTM, ANQGSEA. V was cut by 1 base and J by 0 bases, with 16 bases left in between. CDR3 size: 16 residues. The CDR3 protein is CSVEGGNRQSSYEQYF. CDR3 coding DNA: TGCAGCGTTGAAGGGGGTAACAGGCAAAGCTCCTACGAGCAGTACTTC.

The chain has TRBV7-9 and TRBJ2-7; D not certain. Germline V gene lookup returns CDR1 SEHNR and CDR2 FQNEAQ (reference sequence). The CDR3 has 12 amino acids. V was clipped by 5 bases and J by 2 bases, with 7 bases between them. CDR3 DNA: TGTGCCAGCAGCACAGAGACCTACGAGCAGTACTTC. Protein: CASSTETYEQYF.

This chain uses TRBV11-2 with TRBJ1-1; D call uncertain. V was cut by 5 bases and J by 0 bases, with 7 bases left in between. This CDR3 region has 13 residues. Germline V gene lookup returns CDR1 SGHAT and CDR2 FQNNGV. CDR3 sequence (DNA): TGTGCCAGCAGCGCTCACCTGAACACTGAAGCTTTCTTT. It is translated as CASSAHLNTEAFF. Using reference TRBV11-2 and TRBJ1-1 for the parts outside the CDR3, the full variable domain is EAGVAQSPRYKIIEKRQSVAFWCNPISGHATLYWYQQILGQGPKLLIQFQNNGVVDDSQLPKDRFSAERLKGVDSTLKIQPAKLEDSAVYLCASSAHLNTEAFFGQGTRLTVV.

The chain links TRBV5-6 to TRBJ1-2, with D maybe TRBD1 (5 bases). Trimming removed 4 bases from V and 7 bases from J, with 17 bases in between. Looked up from germline, CDR1 is SGHDT and CDR2 is YYEEEE. The CDR3 has 14 amino acids. This chain's CDR3 is CASSVPGGATGYTF. Here the CDR3 DNA reads TGTGCCAGCAGCGTACCAGGAGGGGCGACTGGCTACACCTTC.

This sequence joins TRBV7-2 and TRBJ2-1, with 8 positions matching TRBD2. Germline V lookup: CDR1 SGHTA, CDR2 FQGNSA. The CDR3 is 15 residues long. After removal of 4 bases from V and 7 bases from J, the junction contained 9 bases not matched to a gene. CDR3 sequence (DNA): TGTGCCAGCAGCTATATCGGACTAGCCGCTAATGAGCAGTTCTTC. It encodes CASSYIGLAANEQFF. Full variable domain (outside the CDR3, taken from reference TRBV7-2 and TRBJ2-1): GAGVSQSPSNKVTEKGKDVELRCDPISGHTALYWYRQSLGQGLEFLIYFQGNSAPDKSGLPSDRFSAERTGGSVSTLTIQRTQQEDSAVYLCASSYIGLAANEQFFGPGTRLTVL.

The chain couples TRBV7-9 to TRBJ2-7; D is unclear. Germline V lookup: CDR1 SEHNR, CDR2 FQNEAQ (reference sequence). The germline V and J ends were trimmed by 2 bases and 7 bases, with 6 bases remaining between them. This CDR3 has 11 residues. The CDR3 DNA follows: TGTGCCAGCAGCTTAAAACGAGAGCAGTACTTC. Its protein product is CASSLKREQYF.

This clone is a singleton in its sample. This chain links TRBV18 with TRBJ2-1, with D unresolved. Trimming took off 10 bases at V and 6 bases at J, with 13 bases between the two ends. Germline V gives CDR1 KGHSH, CDR2 LQKENI. The CDR3 contains 12 residues. CDR3 nucleotide sequence: TGTGCCACCCTTATAAACGGCAATGAGCAGTTCTTC. Translating it yields CATLINGNEQFF.

The chain carries TRBV7-2 and TRBJ2-5; D is perhaps TRBD1 or TRBD2 (6 bases each). The ends were cut back, 4 bases at V and 5 bases at J, with 17 bases in the middle. This CDR3 is built from 15 residues. Per germline, CDR1 SGHTA and CDR2 FQGNSA. CDR3 loop: CASSSTSQGRETQYF. CDR3 coding DNA: TGTGCCAGCAGCTCAACCTCGCAGGGGAGGGAGACCCAGTACTTC.

There are a few counts of this clone. The V call is TRBV18, the J call TRBJ2-2; D possibly matches TRBD1 or TRBD2 (5 bases each). Germline values: CDR1 KGHSH, CDR2 LQKENI. The CDR3 contains 14 residues. The V gene lost 3 bases and the J gene lost 0 bases, with 5 bases spanning the gap. This CDR3 reads CASSPGANTGELFF. The CDR3 bases are TGTGCCAGCTCACCGGGGGCGAACACCGGGGAGCTGTTTTTT.

The sample holds one count of this clone. V usage is TRBV28 and J usage is TRBJ2-2, with 8 nucleotides matching TRBD1. Germline CDR1 MDHEN, CDR2 SYDVKM. V was pared by 5 bases and J by 7 bases, with 15 bases of the junction left unmatched. The CDR3 runs to 17 residues. Here the CDR3 DNA reads TGTGCCAGCAGTAGAGGGACAGGTTCTATCCTAGGCGGGGAGCTGTTTTTT. It is translated as CASSRGTGSILGGELFF.

The rearrangement uses TRBV7-2 and TRBJ2-7; D is ambiguous. The CDR3 spans 11 residues. The V end lost 7 bases, the J end lost 2 bases, and 6 bases lay between the germline ends. Germline V gene lookup returns CDR1 SGHTA and CDR2 FQGNSA. CDR3 sequence reads: CASTSTYEQYF. The CDR3 DNA reads as TGTGCCAGCACCTCAACCTACGAGCAGTACTTC.

V and J are TRBV5-1 and TRBJ1-6; D remains unclear. The CDR3 is 16 residues long. Between the trimmed V and J ends, which lost 0 bases and 3 bases, there was a span of 10 bases. The V gene's germline CDR1 is SGHRS and CDR2 YFSETQ. The CDR3 sequence: CASSLDADIYNSPLHF. In nucleotides, the CDR3 is TGCGCCAGCAGCTTGGATGCAGACATCTATAATTCACCCCTCCACTTT.

This chain connects TRBV7-9 to TRBJ1-3; D is ambiguous. Germline assignment: CDR1 SEHNR and CDR2 FQNEAQ (reference sequence). V was clipped by 6 bases and J by 11 bases, with 11 bases between them. This CDR3 is 11 amino acids long. CDR3 amino acids: CASSSLRAIYF. As DNA, the CDR3 is TGTGCCAGCAGTTCCCTCCGCGCCATATATTTT.